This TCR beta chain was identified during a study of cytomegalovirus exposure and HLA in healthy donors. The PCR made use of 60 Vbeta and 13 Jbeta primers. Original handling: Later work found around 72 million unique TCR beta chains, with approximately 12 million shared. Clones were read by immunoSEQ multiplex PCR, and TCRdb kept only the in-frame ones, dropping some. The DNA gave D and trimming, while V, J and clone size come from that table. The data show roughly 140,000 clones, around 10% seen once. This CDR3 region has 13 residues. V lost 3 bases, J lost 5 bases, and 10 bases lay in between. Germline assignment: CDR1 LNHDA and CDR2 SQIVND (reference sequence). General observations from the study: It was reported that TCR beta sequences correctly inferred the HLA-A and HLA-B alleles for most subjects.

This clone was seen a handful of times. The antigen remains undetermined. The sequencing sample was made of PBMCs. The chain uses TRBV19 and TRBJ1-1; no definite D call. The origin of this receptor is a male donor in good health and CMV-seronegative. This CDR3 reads CASSIFGGTEAFF. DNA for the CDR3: TGTGCCAGTAGTATTTTCGGAGGAACTGAAGCTTTCTTT. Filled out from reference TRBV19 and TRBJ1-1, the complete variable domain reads DGGITQSPKYLFRKEGQNVTLSCEQNLNHDAMYWYRQDPGQGLRLIYYSQIVNDFQKGDIAEGYSVSREKKESFPLTVTSAQKNPTAFYLCASSIFGGTEAFFGQGTRLTVV.